Sequencing of this T cell receptor (beta chain) was carried out in a study of blood T cell repertoires in COVID-19. Overall study context: T cells, B-cell-depleted T cells, or PBMCs provided the cDNA or gDNA that served as material.

Only in-frame clones appear in the TCRdb table, and some are missing; sequencing was by immunoSEQ multiplex PCR. The sample lists approximately 50,000 clones, 70% to 85% occurring once. This TCR was recovered from a man at least 80 years old with COVID-19, enrolled during active disease. The material sequenced was peripheral blood.

The DNA of the CDR3 is TGTGCCAGCAGCTTAACCGGGACAGGGCTTTCCTACAATGAGCAGTTCTTC. The encoded protein is CASSLTGTGLSYNEQFF. This chain uses TRBV5-4 with TRBJ2-1, with 9 bases that match TRBD1. Germline values: CDR1 SGHNT, CDR2 YYREEE (reference sequence). This CDR3 is built from 17 residues. V dropped 2 bases and J dropped 1; count of bases not matched to a gene: 7.